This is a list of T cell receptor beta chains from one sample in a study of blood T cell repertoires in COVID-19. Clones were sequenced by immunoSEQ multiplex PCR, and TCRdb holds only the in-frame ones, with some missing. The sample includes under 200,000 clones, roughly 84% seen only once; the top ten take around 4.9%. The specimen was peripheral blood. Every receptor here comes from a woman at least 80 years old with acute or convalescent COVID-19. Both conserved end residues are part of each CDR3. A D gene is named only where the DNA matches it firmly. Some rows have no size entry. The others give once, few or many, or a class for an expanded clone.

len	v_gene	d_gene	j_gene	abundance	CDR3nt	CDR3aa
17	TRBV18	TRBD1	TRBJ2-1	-	TGTGCCAGCTCACCACCCGGGACAGGGGGCTTCTACAATGAGCAGTTCTTC	CASSPPGTGGFYNEQFF
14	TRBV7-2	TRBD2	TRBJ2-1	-	TGTGCCAGCGGCCTTGGCGGGAGGATAAGGGAGCAGTTCTTC	CASGLGGRIREQFF
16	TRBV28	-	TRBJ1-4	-	TGTGCCAGCAGTTACTACCAGGGGAGGGGGAATGAAAAACTGTTTTTT	CASSYYQGRGNEKLFF
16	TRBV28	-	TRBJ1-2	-	TGTGCCAGCAGTTTAAGAAAACATCCGGGTCAAGGAGGCTACACCTTC	CASSLRKHPGQGGYTF
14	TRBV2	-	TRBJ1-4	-	TGTGCCAGCAGTGAACAGAACCTTAATGAAAAACTGTTTTTT	CASSEQNLNEKLFF
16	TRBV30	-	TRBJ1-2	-	TGTGCCTGGAGTGTACCGGGCAGGCCCGGCGGAGGTGGCTACACCTTC	CAWSVPGRPGGGGYTF
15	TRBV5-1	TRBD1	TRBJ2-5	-	TGCGCCAGCAGCCAACTGAGGACAGGCCAAGAGACCCAGTACTTC	CASSQLRTGQETQYF
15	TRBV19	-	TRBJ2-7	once	TGTGCCAGTAGTATAGGTTCAGGGAAGGCCTACGAGCAGTACTTC	CASSIGSGKAYEQYF
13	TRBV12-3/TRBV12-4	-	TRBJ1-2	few	TGTGCCAGTTCGGACAGCTACAACTATGGCTACACCTTC	CASSDSYNYGYTF
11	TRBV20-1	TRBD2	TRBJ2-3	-	TGCAGTGACTGGCGGGGGGACACGCAGTATTTT	CSDWRGDTQYF
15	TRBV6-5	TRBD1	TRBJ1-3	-	TGTGCCACCATAAGCCCGACAGGGGGTGGAAACACCATATATTTT	CATISPTGGGNTIYF
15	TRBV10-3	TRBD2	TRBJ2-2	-	TGTGCCATCGCCAGCGGGAGTCGGGACACCGGGGAGCTGTTTTTT	CAIASGSRDTGELFF
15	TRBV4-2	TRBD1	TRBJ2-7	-	TGTGCCAGCAGCCCATCCGGGACAGGGGCCTACGAGCAGTACTTC	CASSPSGTGAYEQYF
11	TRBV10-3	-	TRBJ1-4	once	TGTGCCATCAGTGACGGGGAAAAACTGTTTTTT	CAISDGEKLFF
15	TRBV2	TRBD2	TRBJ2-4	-	TGTGCCAGCAGTGAAGGGGGAGGGGTGGGCAACATTCAGTACTTC	CASSEGGGVGNIQYF
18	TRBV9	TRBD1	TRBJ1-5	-	TGTGCCAGCAGCCCCGGAGATAGGAGGACAGGGATCGTGGAGCCCCAGCATTTT	CASSPGDRRTGIVEPQHF
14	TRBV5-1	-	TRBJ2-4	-	TGCGCCAGCAGGGCGATCCTATCACACGGGGTTCAGTACTTC	CASRAILSHGVQYF
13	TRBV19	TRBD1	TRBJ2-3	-	TGTGCCAGTAGCAGGGACAGGGGTGATACGCAGTATTTT	CASSRDRGDTQYF
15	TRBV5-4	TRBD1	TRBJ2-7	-	TGTGCCAGCACTGCCCAGGGACAGGGTTCCTACGAGCAGTACTTC	CASTAQGQGSYEQYF
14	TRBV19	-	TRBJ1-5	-	TGTGCCAGTAGCCGTCGAGGCCGCGATCAGCCCCAGCATTTT	CASSRRGRDQPQHF
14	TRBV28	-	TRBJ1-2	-	TGTGCCACCCAAGGACAGCTTGGGGGCTATGGCTACACCTTC	CATQGQLGGYGYTF
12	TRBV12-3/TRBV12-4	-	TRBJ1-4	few	TGTGCCAGCAGTCCGGGGGGGGAAAAACTGTTTTTT	CASSPGGEKLFF
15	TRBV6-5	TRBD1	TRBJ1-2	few	TGTGCCAGCAAGCTACAGGGGGCCCTTAACTATGGCTACACCTTC	CASKLQGALNYGYTF
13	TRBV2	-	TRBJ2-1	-	TGTGCCAGCAAGGCGGAACACTACAATGAGCAGTTCTTC	CASKAEHYNEQFF
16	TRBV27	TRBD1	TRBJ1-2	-	TGTGCCAGCAGTTTATACAGGGGGAGTGCTAACTATGGCTACACCTTC	CASSLYRGSANYGYTF
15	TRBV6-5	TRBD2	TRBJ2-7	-	TGTGCCAGCAGCCAAGGGACTAGCGGGAGTTACGAGCAGTACTTC	CASSQGTSGSYEQYF
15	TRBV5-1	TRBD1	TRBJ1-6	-	TGCGCCAGCAGCACTACGGGACAGTATAATTCACCCCTCCACTTT	CASSTTGQYNSPLHF
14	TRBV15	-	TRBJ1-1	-	TGTGCCACCAGCAGAGAATCGGGGAACACTGAAGCTTTCTTT	CATSRESGNTEAFF
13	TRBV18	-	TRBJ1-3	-	TGTGCCAGCTCAAAGAGCTCTGGAAACACCATATATTTT	CASSKSSGNTIYF
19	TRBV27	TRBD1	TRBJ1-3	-	TGTGCCAGCAGTCCCTCCGGGACAGGACAACTGGGCTCTGGAAACACCATATATTTT	CASSPSGTGQLGSGNTIYF
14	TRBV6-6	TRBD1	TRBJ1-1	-	TGTGCCAGCAGCATACAGGGGGGGAACACTGAAGCTTTCTTT	CASSIQGGNTEAFF
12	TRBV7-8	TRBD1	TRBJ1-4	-	TGTGCCAGCAGACAAAACAGGGGGGAACTGTTTTTT	CASRQNRGELFF
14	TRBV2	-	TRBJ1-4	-	TGTGCCAGCAGTGGCCAGGGGCTAGGGGAAAAACTGTTTTTT	CASSGQGLGEKLFF
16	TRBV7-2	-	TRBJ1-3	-	TGTGCCAGCAGCTTAGGGGCCGGATCCTCTGGAAACACCATATATTTT	CASSLGAGSSGNTIYF
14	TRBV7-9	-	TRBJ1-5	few	TGTGCCAGCAGCGGCCCAGGGGGCAATCAGCCCCAGCATTTT	CASSGPGGNQPQHF
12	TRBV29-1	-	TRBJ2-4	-	TGCAGCACCGGGACAATTGGAGACATTCAGTACTTC	CSTGTIGDIQYF
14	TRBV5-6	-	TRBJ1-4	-	TGTGCCAGCAGCTTGTTAGGGGTTGGCGAAAAACTGTTTTTT	CASSLLGVGEKLFF
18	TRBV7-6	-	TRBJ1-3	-	TGTGCCAGCAGCTTAGCTACCCCAACCGGGACATCTGGAAACACCATATATTTT	CASSLATPTGTSGNTIYF
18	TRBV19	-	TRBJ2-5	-	TGTGCCAGTAACAATCGTCGGGGGGCGGCGGAAAGCATGGAGACCCAGTACTTC	CASNNRRGAAESMETQYF
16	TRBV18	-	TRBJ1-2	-	TGTGCCAGCTCACAGGAGGTCGGTCTCTCTAACTATGGCTACACCTTC	CASSQEVGLSNYGYTF
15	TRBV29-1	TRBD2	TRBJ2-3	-	TGCAGCGTCGTCGGACTAGCGGGAAGGTCAGATACGCAGTATTTT	CSVVGLAGRSDTQYF
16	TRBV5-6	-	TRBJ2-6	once	TGTGCCAGCAGCCTACAGGGAACCCCTGGGGCCAACGTCCTGACTTTC	CASSLQGTPGANVLTF
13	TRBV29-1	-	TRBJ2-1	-	TGCAGCGTTGAAGGGACTAATTACAATGAGCAGTTCTTC	CSVEGTNYNEQFF
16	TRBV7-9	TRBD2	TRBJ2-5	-	TGTGCCAGCAGAAGAAGGACTAGCGGGAGGCTAGAGACCCAGTACTTC	CASRRRTSGRLETQYF
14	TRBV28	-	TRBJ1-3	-	TGTGCCAGCAGTATGGCAGGGGTAGAAGACACCATATATTTT	CASSMAGVEDTIYF
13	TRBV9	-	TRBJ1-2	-	TGTGCCAGCAGCCCTGACAGCCTATGGGGCTACACCTTC	CASSPDSLWGYTF
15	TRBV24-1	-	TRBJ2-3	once	TGTGCCACCAGTGACCAGGCCAGTGGCACAGATACGCAGTATTTT	CATSDQASGTDTQYF
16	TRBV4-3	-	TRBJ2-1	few	TGCGCCAGCAGCACGGAAGCGGGTTTGACTTACAATGAGCAGTTCTTC	CASSTEAGLTYNEQFF
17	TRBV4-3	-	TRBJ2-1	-	TGCGCCAGCAGCCGAAGCCCCTCGTACAGCTCCTACAATGAGCAGTTCTTC	CASSRSPSYSSYNEQFF
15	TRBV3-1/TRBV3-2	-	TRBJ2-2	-	TGTGCCAGCAGCCCCGGGACTCGGAACACCGGGGAGCTGTTTTTT	CASSPGTRNTGELFF
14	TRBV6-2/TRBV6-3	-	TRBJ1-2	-	TGTGCCAGCAGCCACCAGGGACTGAACTATGGCTACACCTTC	CASSHQGLNYGYTF
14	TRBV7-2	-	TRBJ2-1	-	TGTGCCAGCAGCTTAAGCTCGCAATACAATGAGCAGTTCTTC	CASSLSSQYNEQFF
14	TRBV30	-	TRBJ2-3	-	TGTGCCTGGAGTCTAGGGACACACACAGATACGCAGTATTTT	CAWSLGTHTDTQYF
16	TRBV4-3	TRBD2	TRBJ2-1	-	TGCGCCAGCAGCCACGTCGGACTAGCGACCCACAATGAGCAGTTCTTC	CASSHVGLATHNEQFF